This T cell receptor beta chain derives from a study of blood T cell repertoires in COVID-19. Study-wide background: In each case, the material was cDNA or gDNA derived from T cells, B-cell-depleted T cells, or PBMCs.

Participants' own reports of clinical history determined their cohort assignment. In the original processing: Cell counts per sample came from amplifying reference gene primers. TCRdb's copy holds only in-frame clones and misses some; the assay was immunoSEQ multiplex PCR. The V and J calls and clone size come from that table; D and trimming were worked out from the DNA. The sample lists 200,000 or so clones; roughly 87% were seen once. CDR3 length equals 13 residues. V lost 5 bases and J lost 4, with 12 bases in between. Germline V lookup: CDR1 MNHEY, CDR2 SVGAGI. Sequencing was carried out using PBMCs or T cells enriched from blood (not recorded which). The TCR comes from a woman aged 40-49 years with acute COVID-19. The chain employs TRBV6-5 and TRBJ2-7, with unresolved D. CDR3 sequence reads: CASSRGVGYEQYF. DNA of the CDR3: TGTGCCAGCAGTCGAGGAGTAGGTTACGAGCAGTACTTC.